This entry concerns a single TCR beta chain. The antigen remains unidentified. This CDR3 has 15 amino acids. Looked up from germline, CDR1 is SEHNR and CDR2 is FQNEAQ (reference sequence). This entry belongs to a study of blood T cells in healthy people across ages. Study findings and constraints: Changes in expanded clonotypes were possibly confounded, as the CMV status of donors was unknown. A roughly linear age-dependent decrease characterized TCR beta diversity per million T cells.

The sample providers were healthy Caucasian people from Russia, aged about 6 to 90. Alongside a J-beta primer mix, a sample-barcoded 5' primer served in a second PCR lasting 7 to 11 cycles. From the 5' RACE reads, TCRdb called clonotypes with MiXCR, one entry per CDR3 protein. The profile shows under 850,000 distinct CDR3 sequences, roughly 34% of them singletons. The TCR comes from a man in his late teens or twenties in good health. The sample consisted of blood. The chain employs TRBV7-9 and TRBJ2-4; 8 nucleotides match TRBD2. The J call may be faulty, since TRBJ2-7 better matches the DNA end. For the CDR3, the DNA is TGTGCCAGCAGCTTACGGGAGGGGCCTACCTACGAGCAGTACTTC. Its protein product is CASSLREGPTYEQYF.